These 29 T cell receptor beta chains originate from one sample sequenced in a study of blood T cell repertoires in COVID-19. Repertoires were generated with immunoSEQ multiplex PCR, while TCRdb's copy carries only in-frame clones and drops some. The sample lists 100,000 to 150,000 clones; roughly 72% were seen once. The sample taken for sequencing was peripheral blood. Receptor source: a man in his sixties with acute or convalescent COVID-19.

The chain employs TRBV6-5 and TRBJ2-7; D may be TRBD2 (7 bases). CDR3 length equals 12 residues. The germline V gene has CDR1 MNHEY and CDR2 SVGAGI. The V gene lost 6 bases and the J gene lost 6 bases, with 12 bases spanning the gap. The CDR3 spells CASRARGREQYF. The CDR3, as DNA: TGTGCCAGCAGAGCGCGGGGGCGCGAGCAGTACTTC.

The sample holds a few counts of this clone. The chain has TRBV24-1 and TRBJ2-1; TRBD1 matches 8 bases. The V gene's germline CDR1 is KGHDR and CDR2 SFDVKD. The CDR3 contains 13 residues. V was pared by 5 bases and J by 6 bases, with 2 bases of the junction left unmatched. CDR3 DNA sequence: TGTGCCACCAGTGCACAGGGGGTCAATGAGCAGTTCTTC. It yields the protein CATSAQGVNEQFF.

This CDR3 reads CASSTRQGSDTQYF. In DNA, the CDR3 is TGTGCCAGCAGCACCCGACAGGGTTCAGATACGCAGTATTTT. The chain is built from TRBV11-1 and TRBJ2-3; 7 bases line up with TRBD1. CDR3 length: 14 residues. Germline CDR1 reads SGHAT; CDR2 reads FQDESV (reference sequence). The V segment lost 5 bases and the J segment 4 bases; nucleotides outside the gene matches: 6. The full variable domain, completed using reference TRBV11-1 and TRBJ2-3, is EAEVAQSPRYKITEKSQAVAFWCDPISGHATLYWYRQILGQGPELLVQFQDESVVDDSQLPKDRFSAERLKGVDSTLKIQPAELGDSAMYLCASSTRQGSDTQYFGPGTRLTVL.

The V call is TRBV11-2, the J call TRBJ2-7; TRBD1 matches 7 bases. V lost 1 base and J lost 5; bases outside the gene matches: 14. CDR1 and CDR2 from the germline V gene are SGHAT and FQNNGV. The CDR3 is 17 residues long. CDR3 loop: CASSLAVRDSLVHEQYF. In nucleotides, the CDR3 is TGTGCCAGCAGCTTAGCCGTCCGGGACAGCCTTGTCCACGAGCAGTACTTC.

The chain has TRBV7-9 and TRBJ1-6; 7 bases are shared with TRBD1. The junction had 3 bases not matched to a gene; V was cut back by 5 bases and J by 8 bases. This CDR3 comprises 13 residues. CDR1 and CDR2 (germline): SEHNR, FQNEAQ (reference sequence). In DNA form, the CDR3 reads TGTGCCAGCAGCGTTCAGGGGGATTCACCCCTCCACTTT. Protein: CASSVQGDSPLHF.

The chain carries TRBV12-3 or TRBV12-4 and TRBJ1-2; D may be TRBD1 (6 bases). Deletions cut 2 bases from V and 3 bases from J, with 7 bases between. This CDR3 is 13 amino acids long. CDR3 DNA sequence: TGTGCCAGCAGTTTAAGACAGGACTATGGCTACACCTTC. It is translated as CASSLRQDYGYTF.

The rearrangement links TRBV6-6 to TRBJ2-1, with 8 bases fitting TRBD2. The CDR3 runs 15 residues. The V segment lost 7 bases and the J segment 2 bases; nucleotides outside the gene matches: 7. The germline V gene encodes CDR1 MNHNY and CDR2 SVGAGI (reference sequence). Here the CDR3 DNA reads TGTGCCAGCAAGCAAACTAGCGGCCCCTACAATGAGCAGTTCTTC. It is translated as CASKQTSGPYNEQFF.

The V and J genes are TRBV2 and TRBJ1-1; no clear D gene. V was pared by 0 bases and J by 3 bases, with 8 bases between. The CDR3 covers 14 residues. Germline values: CDR1 SNHLY, CDR2 FYNNEI. CDR3: CASSEARRDTEAFF. CDR3 in DNA: TGTGCCAGCAGTGAAGCGCGGCGGGACACTGAAGCTTTCTTT.

This clone was found a few times. The chain carries TRBV5-1 and TRBJ2-3, with 9 bases identical to TRBD2. The CDR3 is 16 amino acids. The J segment lost 1 base and the V segment lost 3 bases, leaving 6 bases of the junction unmatched. Per the germline V gene, CDR1 is SGHRS and CDR2 is YFSETQ. The CDR3: CASSSERLAGTDTQYF. In nucleotides, the CDR3 is TGCGCCAGCAGCTCCGAGAGACTAGCGGGCACAGATACGCAGTATTTT.

This chain links TRBV2 with TRBJ1-5, with D hard to call. V gave up 6 bases and J gave up 4 bases, with 13 bases separating them. The germline CDR1 and CDR2 sequences are SNHLY and FYNNEI. The CDR3 runs to 14 residues. In DNA, the CDR3 is TGTGCCAGCAGCGGGGAGGTCAGAAATCAGCCCCAGCATTTT. Translated, it gives CASSGEVRNQPQHF.

The rearrangement uses TRBV19 and TRBJ2-2; D might be TRBD2 (5 bases). CDR1 is LNHDA and CDR2 is SQIVND in the germline V gene (reference sequence). The V gene lost 5 bases and the J gene lost 9 bases, with 22 bases spanning the gap. The CDR3 has 16 amino acids. The CDR3 sequence is CASSPALDYPLRELFF. Written as DNA, the CDR3 is TGTGCCAGTAGTCCTGCCCTTGACTATCCCCTTCGGGAGCTGTTTTTT.

This clone was counted only a few times. This chain joins TRBV6-5 and TRBJ1-2, with TRBD1 matching over 7 bases. J lost 3 bases, V lost 6 bases, and 7 bases had no gene match. Germline CDR1 reads MNHEY; CDR2 reads SVGAGI. This CDR3 spans 14 amino acids. The CDR3 loop reads CASRTPTGDYGYTF. The CDR3 region has the DNA TGTGCCAGCAGGACGCCTACAGGGGACTATGGCTACACCTTC.

The chain carries TRBV14 and TRBJ2-5; 7 nucleotides align to TRBD1. The germline gives CDR1 SGHDN, CDR2 FVKESK. The CDR3 runs to 16 residues. The J segment lost 7 bases and the V segment lost 4 bases, leaving 15 bases of the junction unmatched. CDR3 nucleotides: TGTGCCAGCAGCCTGTCGAGGGGGCAGGGGGTATCGACCCAGTACTTC. Its translation: CASSLSRGQGVSTQYF.

This clone has more than one count but fewer than ten. V is TRBV7-9 and J is TRBJ1-4; D gene uncertain. The V end lost 5 bases, the J end lost 5 bases, and 9 bases lay between the germline ends. The CDR3 extends over 13 amino acids. Germline lookup yields CDR1 SEHNR and CDR2 FQNEAQ (reference sequence). The CDR3 sequence is CASSPRRNEKLFF. The CDR3 region has the DNA TGTGCCAGCAGCCCCCGGAGAAATGAAAAACTGTTTTTT.

The gene calls are TRBV27 and TRBJ2-7; 8 bases fit TRBD2. The junction had 5 bases not matched to a gene; V was cut back by 1 base and J by 0 bases. This CDR3 has 16 amino acids. Per germline, CDR1 MNHEY and CDR2 SMNVEV (reference sequence). CDR3 in amino acids: CASSLFAGGLSYEQYF. CDR3 DNA sequence: TGTGCCAGCAGTTTATTTGCGGGAGGCCTCTCCTACGAGCAGTACTTC.

The V gene is TRBV12-5, the J gene TRBJ1-2; maybe TRBD1 (6 bases). This CDR3 has 14 amino acids. The germline CDR1 and CDR2 sequences are LGHNT and FRNRAP. V shed 1 base and J shed 2 bases, with 8 bases lying between them. CDR3 sequence (DNA): TGTGCTAGTGGTTTGGGTGACAGGAACTATGGCTACACCTTC. It encodes CASGLGDRNYGYTF.

This clone has just one count. The chain carries TRBV11-2 and TRBJ2-3; 11 positions match TRBD2. The germline V gene encodes CDR1 SGHAT and CDR2 FQNNGV. The CDR3 is made up of 18 amino acids. V lost 5 bases, J lost 5 bases, and 15 bases stayed unmatched. The CDR3 reads CASSPLRNSGRVLDTQYF. CDR3 bases: TGTGCCAGCAGCCCACTTCGAAATAGCGGGAGGGTTTTAGATACGCAGTATTTT.

The chain has TRBV4-1 and TRBJ2-3, with 10 bases fitting TRBD2. Looked up from germline, CDR1 is MGHRA and CDR2 is YSYEKL. The CDR3 sequence is 16 residues long. Losses at the gene ends were 0 bases for V and 4 bases for J; bases not matched to a gene: 4. CDR3 nucleotides: TGCGCCAGCAGCCAAGACTGGACTAGCGGCTCAGATACGCAGTATTTT. Translated, it gives CASSQDWTSGSDTQYF.

The chain employs TRBV11-3 and TRBJ1-1; weak D call: TRBD1 (6 bases). The CDR3 loop spans 12 amino acids. V was trimmed by 4 bases and J by 8 bases, leaving 11 bases between them. Germline V gene lookup returns CDR1 SGHNT and CDR2 YENEEA. The CDR3 loop reads CASSSTGEEAFF. In DNA, the CDR3 is TGTGCCAGCAGCTCGACAGGAGAAGAAGCTTTCTTT. Complete variable domain (other parts from reference TRBV11-3 and TRBJ1-1): EAGVVQSPRYKIIEKKQPVAFWCNPISGHNTLYWYLQNLGQGPELLIRYENEEAVDDSQLPKDRFSAERLKGVDSTLKIQPAELGDSAVYLCASSSTGEEAFFGQGTRLTVV.

The chain has TRBV6-6 and TRBJ1-5; D unclear. The CDR3 is 13 residues long. V gave up 8 bases and J gave up 8 bases, with 16 bases separating them. Germline V gene data show CDR1 as MNHNY and CDR2 as SVGAGI (reference sequence). Written as DNA, the CDR3 is TGTGCCAGCCGCGCCCAAACAGCGGAGCCCCAGCATTTT. The encoded protein is CASRAQTAEPQHF.

V usage is TRBV9 and J usage is TRBJ1-4; D ambiguous. Per the germline V gene, CDR1 is SGDLS and CDR2 is YYNGEE. The CDR3 has 15 residues. The V end was cut by 3 bases, the J end by 4 bases, with 13 bases between. This chain's CDR3 is CASSAPDGGNEKLFF. The CDR3 nucleotides are TGTGCCAGCAGCGCCCCCGACGGCGGTAATGAAAAACTGTTTTTT.

This clone was counted a few times. The chain recombines TRBV11-3 with TRBJ2-2, with D maybe TRBD2 (6 bases). Germline assignment: CDR1 SGHNT and CDR2 YENEEA. V was shortened by 1 base and J by 0 bases, with 6 bases between the two germline ends. The CDR3 is 15 residues long. The CDR3 spells CASSLGGANTGELFF. CDR3 nucleotide sequence: TGTGCCAGCAGCTTAGGCGGGGCGAACACCGGGGAGCTGTTTTTT.

The chain recombines TRBV29-1 with TRBJ2-1, with 8 bases lining up with TRBD1. The CDR3 contains 14 residues. V was pared by 3 bases and J by 7 bases, with 8 bases of the junction left unmatched. Germline V lookup: CDR1 SQVTM, CDR2 ANQGSEA. CDR3 amino acids: CSVEGRTGKNEQFF. The CDR3 DNA follows: TGCAGCGTTGAGGGGAGGACAGGGAAGAATGAGCAGTTCTTC.

The rearrangement links TRBV19 to TRBJ1-2, with 7 bases matching TRBD1. Germline V gene data show CDR1 as LNHDA and CDR2 as SQIVND (reference sequence). The CDR3 runs to 15 residues. J lost 1 base, V lost 3 bases, and 5 bases had no gene match. The CDR3 loop reads CASSMVAGGNYGYTF. The CDR3 DNA sequence: TGTGCCAGTAGTATGGTAGCAGGGGGTAACTATGGCTACACCTTC.

The J gene is TRBJ2-7, the V gene TRBV6-5; TRBD2 aligns across 11 bases. The CDR3 length is 15 residues. Unmatched junction bases numbered 0, after V lost 0 bases and J lost 2 bases. Germline V gene data show CDR1 as MNHEY and CDR2 as SVGAGI. This CDR3 is CASSYSSGGAYEQYF. The CDR3 DNA sequence: TGTGCCAGCAGTTACTCTAGCGGGGGGGCCTACGAGCAGTACTTC.

CDR3 loop: CASSIYRAEAFF. CDR3 in DNA: TGTGCCAGCAGTATCTACAGAGCTGAAGCTTTCTTT. This chain links TRBV6-2 or TRBV6-3 with TRBJ1-1, with D hard to call. Trimming left V 5 bases short and J 6 bases short, with 10 bases between. Per the germline V gene, CDR1 is MNHEY and CDR2 is SVGEGT. CDR3 length: 12 residues.

V gene TRBV19 combines with J gene TRBJ1-1, with 9 bases lining up with TRBD1. CDR1 and CDR2 (germline): LNHDA, SQIVND (reference sequence). The length of the CDR3 is 16 residues. V lost 5 bases to trimming and J lost 2 bases; unmatched junction nucleotides: 9. The CDR3 nucleotides are TGTGCCAGTAGTCCCTCCGAGGGACAGGGAAACACTGAAGCTTTCTTT. Protein product: CASSPSEGQGNTEAFF. Full variable domain (missing parts from reference TRBV19 and TRBJ1-1): DGGITQSPKYLFRKEGQNVTLSCEQNLNHDAMYWYRQDPGQGLRLIYYSQIVNDFQKGDIAEGYSVSREKKESFPLTVTSAQKNPTAFYLCASSPSEGQGNTEAFFGQGTRLTVV.

This chain uses TRBV7-9 with TRBJ1-3; 7 bases are shared with TRBD1. The germline gives CDR1 SEHNR, CDR2 FQNEAQ (reference sequence). The CDR3 runs 15 residues. V dropped 4 bases and J dropped 3; count of bases not matched to a gene: 6. The CDR3 nucleotides read TGTGCCAGCAGCTCGGACAGGTCGTTTGGAAACACCATATATTTT. Translation: CASSSDRSFGNTIYF.

The chain is built from TRBV7-9 and TRBJ1-4, with D possibly being TRBD1 (6 bases). V was trimmed by 8 bases and J by 5 bases, leaving 12 bases between them. Germline V gene sequence: CDR1 SEHNR, CDR2 FQNEAQ (reference sequence). This CDR3 contains 13 residues. CDR3 sequence: CASRRGGNEKLFF. Written as DNA, the CDR3 is TGTGCCAGCCGGCGGGGGGGCAATGAAAAACTGTTTTTT.